This is a list of T cell receptor beta chains from one sample in a study of early T cells in non-severe SARS-CoV-2 infection. From the 5' RACE reads, TCRdb called clonotypes with MiXCR, one entry per CDR3 protein. The sample holds 60,000 or so distinct CDR3 sequences, 14% to 15% seen once. This sample comprised whole blood, obtained at baseline. The receptors were gathered from an adult who was a healthcare worker with PCR-confirmed SARS-CoV-2 infection or an uninfected control (not recorded which). Both conserved end residues are part of each CDR3. The D gene is left open where the match is weak. Not every row has a clone size; where given, it reads once, few, many or a size class.

.	TRBJ2-1	.	TRBV28	CASTGQSSYNEQFF	TGTGCCAGCACCGGACAGAGCTCCTACAATGAGCAGTTCTTC
.	TRBJ2-1	.	TRBV28	CASSSGAYNEQFF	TGTGCCAGCAGTTCCGGGGCCTACAATGAGCAGTTCTTC
many	TRBJ2-5	.	TRBV5-4	CASTLGLYQETQYF	TGTGCCAGCACCTTAGGACTATACCAAGAGACCCAGTACTTC
.	TRBJ1-2	TRBD1	TRBV20-1	CSAGDSNYGYTF	TGCAGTGCAGGGGACAGTAACTATGGCTACACCTTC
.	TRBJ2-7	.	TRBV7-9	CASSLEGRLSSYEQYF	TGTGCCAGCAGCTTAGAGGGCAGGCTGAGCTCCTACGAGCAGTACTTC
.	TRBJ2-5	TRBD2	TRBV5-1	CASSPSPGLLQETQYF	TGCGCCAGCAGCCCCTCGCCGGGACTACTTCAAGAGACCCAGTACTTC
.	TRBJ1-1	.	TRBV9	CASSPRRADTEAFF	TGTGCCAGCAGCCCGCGAAGGGCGGACACTGAAGCTTTCTTT
.	TRBJ2-3	TRBD1	TRBV28	CASTLQGTDTQYF	TGTGCCAGCACCCTACAGGGGACAGATACGCAGTATTTT
few	TRBJ2-1	TRBD2	TRBV5-1	CASSLAPAGVSYNEQFF	TGCGCCAGCAGCTTGGCCCCAGCGGGAGTGTCCTACAATGAGCAGTTCTTC
few	TRBJ1-2	.	TRBV18	CASSQQGDYGYTF	TGTGCCAGCTCACAACAGGGAGACTATGGCTACACCTTC
.	TRBJ2-1	TRBD1	TRBV29-1	CSVVTGASSYNEQFF	TGCAGCGTGGTTACAGGGGCTAGCTCCTACAATGAGCAGTTCTTC
.	TRBJ2-7	.	TRBV11-2	CASSLDSDVGYEQYF	TGTGCCAGCAGCTTAGATTCGGATGTAGGATACGAGCAGTACTTC
.	TRBJ2-5	.	TRBV2	CASRGDQETQYF	TGTGCCAGCAGAGGAGACCAAGAGACCCAGTACTTC
few	TRBJ2-7	TRBD1	TRBV6-1	CASSEAADRVYEQYF	TGTGCCAGCAGTGAAGCGGCGGACAGGGTCTACGAGCAGTACTTC
once	TRBJ2-5	.	TRBV5-4	CASSLGGERSETQYF	TGTGCCAGCAGCTTGGGGGGGGAGCGGTCAGAGACCCAGTACTTC
.	TRBJ2-1	.	TRBV27	CASSTSIGGYEQFF	TGTGCCAGCAGTACCAGTATAGGGGGATATGAGCAGTTCTTC
few	TRBJ1-5	TRBD1	TRBV20-1	CSALGQVVNQPQHF	TGCAGTGCTTTGGGACAGGTCGTGAATCAGCCCCAGCATTTT
many	TRBJ1-5	.	TRBV19	CASRTSQGLASNQPQHF	TGTGCCAGTAGAACCTCGCAGGGTTTGGCGAGCAATCAGCCCCAGCATTTT
.	TRBJ2-7	.	TRBV7-8	CASSADQRTGEQYF	TGTGCCAGCAGCGCGGACCAGAGGACTGGGGAGCAGTACTTC
.	TRBJ2-4	.	TRBV6-6	CASSLPEGVLAKNIQYF	TGTGCCAGCAGTCTCCCCGAGGGGGTCTTAGCCAAAAACATTCAGTACTTC
few	TRBJ2-3	.	TRBV9	CASSVVVGDTQYF	TGTGCCAGCAGCGTAGTAGTCGGAGATACGCAGTATTTT
many	TRBJ1-3	.	TRBV3-1	CASSQAQGSGNTIYF	TGTGCCAGCAGCCAAGCGCAGGGCTCTGGAAACACCATATATTTT
.	TRBJ1-1	TRBD1	TRBV7-9	CASSLQGSTEAFF	TGTGCCAGCAGCCTACAGGGGAGTACTGAAGCTTTCTTT
.	TRBJ2-1	.	TRBV10-3	CAISEITTNEQFF	TGTGCCATCAGTGAGATAACTACCAATGAGCAGTTCTTC
.	TRBJ2-3	TRBD1	TRBV6-1	CASSTQGANTDTQYF	TGTGCCAGCAGTACACAGGGGGCAAACACAGATACGCAGTATTTT
.	TRBJ2-1	.	TRBV7-3	CASSPDRTSYNEQFF	TGTGCCAGCAGCCCGGACAGAACCTCCTACAATGAGCAGTTCTTC
few	TRBJ2-7	TRBD1	TRBV27	CASSLSIGTAPFEQYF	TGTGCCAGCAGTTTATCGATCGGGACAGCCCCTTTCGAGCAGTACTTC
few	TRBJ2-7	TRBD1	TRBV3-1	CASSQDLLGTGLYEQYF	TGTGCCAGCAGCCAAGATCTGTTGGGGACAGGGCTCTACGAGCAGTACTTC
few	TRBJ2-6	.	TRBV9	CASSVGSGANVLTF	TGTGCCAGCAGCGTTGGCTCTGGGGCCAACGTCCTGACTTTC
.	TRBJ2-1	TRBD1	TRBV7-3	CASSLDTGGYNEQFF	TGTGCCAGCAGCTTAGACACAGGGGGTTACAATGAGCAGTTCTTC
.	TRBJ2-2	.	TRBV6-1	CATKLSISGELFF	TGTGCCACCAAACTCTCAATCTCCGGGGAGCTGTTTTTT
.	TRBJ2-3	TRBD2	TRBV11-1	CASTQSASGGIDTQYF	TGTGCCAGCACCCAATCGGCTAGCGGGGGGATAGATACGCAGTATTTT
many	TRBJ2-3	.	TRBV29-1	CSVGGSRSTDTQYF	TGCAGCGTTGGGGGGAGTCGGTCCACAGATACGCAGTATTTT
few	TRBJ1-1	.	TRBV28	CASRSGLRLVNTEAFF	TGTGCCAGCAGATCCGGGCTGCGGCTGGTGAACACTGAAGCTTTCTTT
.	TRBJ1-2	.	TRBV11-2	CASSPQDGYGYTF	TGTGCCAGCAGCCCCCAGGATGGCTATGGCTACACCTTC
.	TRBJ1-2	TRBD1	TRBV6-6	CASRTGGSEGYTF	TGTGCCAGCAGGACAGGGGGCTCGGAGGGCTACACCTTC
few	TRBJ1-2	.	TRBV3-1	CASSQRGAKSYTF	TGTGCCAGCAGCCAAAGAGGGGCGAAATCCTACACCTTC
few	TRBJ2-5	TRBD2	TRBV20-1	CSARGGTGETQYF	TGCAGTGCTAGGGGGGGGACGGGAGAGACCCAGTACTTC
.	TRBJ2-3	.	TRBV19	CASSIVGAADTQYF	TGTGCCAGTAGTATCGTTGGGGCCGCAGATACGCAGTATTTT
many	TRBJ1-2	TRBD1	TRBV29-1	CSVTTGGAGYGYTF	TGCAGCGTTACGACAGGGGGCGCAGGGTATGGCTACACCTTC
few	TRBJ2-3	TRBD2	TRBV5-1	CASSLVAAGGRTDTQYF	TGCGCCAGCAGCTTGGTTGCAGCGGGGGGGCGAACAGATACGCAGTATTTT
few	TRBJ1-3	TRBD1	TRBV20-1	CSALDRSGNTIYF	TGCAGTGCTTTGGACAGGTCTGGAAACACCATATATTTT
.	TRBJ2-5	.	TRBV11-2	CASSLDIRKWETQYF	TGTGCCAGCAGCTTAGATATAAGGAAGTGGGAGACCCAGTACTTC
many	TRBJ1-5	TRBD1	TRBV7-9	CASSSQGDQPQHF	TGTGCCAGCAGCTCTCAGGGGGATCAGCCCCAGCATTTT
few	TRBJ2-5	TRBD2	TRBV19	CASSILTSGRETQYF	TGTGCCAGTAGTATCCTTACTAGCGGGAGGGAGACCCAGTACTTC
.	TRBJ1-6	.	TRBV12-3/TRBV12-4	CASRLDGNSPLHF	TGTGCCAGCAGGCTAGACGGGAATTCACCCCTCCACTTT